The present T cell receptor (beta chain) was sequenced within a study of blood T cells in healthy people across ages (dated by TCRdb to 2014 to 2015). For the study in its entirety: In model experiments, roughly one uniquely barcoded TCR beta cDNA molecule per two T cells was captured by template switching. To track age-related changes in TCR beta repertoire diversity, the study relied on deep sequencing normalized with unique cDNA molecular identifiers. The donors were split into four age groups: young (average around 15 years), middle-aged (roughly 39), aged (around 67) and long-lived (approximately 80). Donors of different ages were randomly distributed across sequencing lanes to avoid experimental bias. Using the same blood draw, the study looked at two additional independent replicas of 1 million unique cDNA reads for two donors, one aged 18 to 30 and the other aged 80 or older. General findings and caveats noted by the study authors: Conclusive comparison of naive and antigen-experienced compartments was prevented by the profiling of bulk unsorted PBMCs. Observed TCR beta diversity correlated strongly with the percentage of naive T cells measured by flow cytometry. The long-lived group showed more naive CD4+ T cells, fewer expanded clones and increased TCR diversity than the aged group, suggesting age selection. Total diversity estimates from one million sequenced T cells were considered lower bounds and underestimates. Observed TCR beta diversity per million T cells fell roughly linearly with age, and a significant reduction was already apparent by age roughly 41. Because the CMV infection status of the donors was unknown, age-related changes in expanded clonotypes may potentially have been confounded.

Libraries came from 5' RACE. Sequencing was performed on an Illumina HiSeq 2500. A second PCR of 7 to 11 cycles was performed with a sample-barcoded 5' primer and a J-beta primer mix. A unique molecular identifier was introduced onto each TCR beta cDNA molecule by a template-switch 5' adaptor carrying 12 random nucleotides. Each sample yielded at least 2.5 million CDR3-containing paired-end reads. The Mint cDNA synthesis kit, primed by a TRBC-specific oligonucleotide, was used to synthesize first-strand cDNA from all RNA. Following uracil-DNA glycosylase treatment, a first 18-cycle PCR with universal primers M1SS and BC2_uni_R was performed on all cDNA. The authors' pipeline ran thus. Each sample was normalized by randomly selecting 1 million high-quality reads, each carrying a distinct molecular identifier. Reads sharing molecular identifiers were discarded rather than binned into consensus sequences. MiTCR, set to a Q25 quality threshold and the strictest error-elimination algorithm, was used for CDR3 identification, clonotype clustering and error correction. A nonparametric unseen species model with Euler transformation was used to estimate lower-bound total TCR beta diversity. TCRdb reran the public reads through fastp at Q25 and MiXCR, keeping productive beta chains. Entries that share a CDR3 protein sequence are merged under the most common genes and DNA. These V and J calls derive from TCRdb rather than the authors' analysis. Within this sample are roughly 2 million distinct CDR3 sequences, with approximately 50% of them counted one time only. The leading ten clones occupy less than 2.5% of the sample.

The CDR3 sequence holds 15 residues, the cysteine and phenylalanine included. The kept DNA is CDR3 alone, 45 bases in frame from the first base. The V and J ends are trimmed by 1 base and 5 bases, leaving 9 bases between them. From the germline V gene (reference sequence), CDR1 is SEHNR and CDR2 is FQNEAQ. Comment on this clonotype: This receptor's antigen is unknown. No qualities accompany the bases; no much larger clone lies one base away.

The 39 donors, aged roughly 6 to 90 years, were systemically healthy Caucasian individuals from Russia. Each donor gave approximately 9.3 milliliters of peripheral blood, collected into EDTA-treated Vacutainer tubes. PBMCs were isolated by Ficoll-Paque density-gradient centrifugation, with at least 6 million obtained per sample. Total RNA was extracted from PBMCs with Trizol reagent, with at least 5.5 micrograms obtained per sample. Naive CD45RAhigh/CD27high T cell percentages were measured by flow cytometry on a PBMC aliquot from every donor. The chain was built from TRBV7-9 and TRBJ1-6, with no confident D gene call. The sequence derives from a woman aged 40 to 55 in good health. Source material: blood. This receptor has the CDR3 CASSLGVIDNSPLHF. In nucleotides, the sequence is TGTGCCAGCAGCTTAGGTGTAATCGATAATTCACCCCTCCACTTT. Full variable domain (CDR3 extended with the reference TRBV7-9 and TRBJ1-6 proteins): DTGVSQNPRHKITKRGQNVTFRCDPISEHNRLYWYRQTLGQGPEFLTYFQNEAQLEKSRLLSDRFSAERPKGSFSTLEIQRTEQGDSAMYLCASSLGVIDNSPLHFGNGTRLTVT.